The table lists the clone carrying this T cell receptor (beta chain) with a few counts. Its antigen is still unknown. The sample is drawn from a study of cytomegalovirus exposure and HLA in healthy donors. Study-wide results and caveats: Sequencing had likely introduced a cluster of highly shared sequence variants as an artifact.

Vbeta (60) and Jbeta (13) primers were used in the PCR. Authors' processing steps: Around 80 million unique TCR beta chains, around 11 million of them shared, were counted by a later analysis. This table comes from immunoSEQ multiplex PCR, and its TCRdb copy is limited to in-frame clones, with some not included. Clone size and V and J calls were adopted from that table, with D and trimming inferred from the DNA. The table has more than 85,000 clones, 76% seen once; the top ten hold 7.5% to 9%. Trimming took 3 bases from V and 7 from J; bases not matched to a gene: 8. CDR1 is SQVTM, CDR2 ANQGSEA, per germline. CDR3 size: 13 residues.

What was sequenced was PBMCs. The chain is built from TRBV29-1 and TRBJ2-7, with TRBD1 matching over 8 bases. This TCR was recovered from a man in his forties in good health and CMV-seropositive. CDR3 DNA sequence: TGCAGCGTTGACAGGCAGGGGGCGAGAGAGCAGTACTTC. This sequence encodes CSVDRQGAREQYF.